One sample yielded the 28 T cell receptor beta chains listed below, sequenced in a study of blood T cell repertoires in COVID-19. The protocol was immunoSEQ multiplex PCR, while the TCRdb copy is restricted to in-frame clones and leaves out a portion. The sample carries approximately 89,000 clones, around three quarters recorded once. The material sequenced was peripheral blood. The receptors derive from a human donor in a cohort sampled during active COVID-19.

The chain joins TRBV6-4 to TRBJ2-1; D might be TRBD2 (6 bases). Looked up from germline, CDR1 is MRHNA and CDR2 is SNTAGT. The CDR3 is 14 amino acids. Trimming took off 4 bases at V and 6 bases at J, with 13 bases between the two ends. The CDR3 reads CASSGAGPANEQFF. The CDR3 coding sequence is TGTGCCAGCAGTGGTGCGGGACCTGCCAATGAGCAGTTCTTC.

The chain couples TRBV2 to TRBJ2-1, with a tentative D call TRBD1 (6 bases). There are 14 residues in the CDR3. CDR1 is SNHLY, CDR2 FYNNEI, per germline. The V and J ends lost 5 bases and 9 bases respectively, with 17 bases between them. The DNA of the CDR3 is TGTGCCAGCAGTACCGGGACCAGGGGTGGTGAGCAGTTCTTC. Amino acid sequence: CASSTGTRGGEQFF. Complete variable domain (other parts from reference TRBV2 and TRBJ2-1): EPEVTQTPSHQVTQMGQEVILRCVPISNHLYFYWYRQILGQKVEFLVSFYNNEISEKSEIFDDQFSVERPDGSNFTLKIRSTKLEDSAMYFCASSTGTRGGEQFFGPGTRLTVL.

This chain joins TRBV11-2 and TRBJ1-2; 8 nucleotides line up with TRBD1. With 2 bases clipped from V and 8 bases from J, the junction kept 13 bases outside the gene matches. Germline-derived CDR1 and CDR2 are SGHAT and FQNNGV. The CDR3 totals 16 residues. The CDR3 region is CASSLSWTGSYGGYTF. DNA of the CDR3: TGTGCCAGCAGCTTATCCTGGACAGGGTCCTACGGGGGCTACACCTTC.

The genes are TRBV6-6 and TRBJ2-7; 9 bases fit TRBD2. The length of the CDR3 is 15 residues. Per the germline V gene, CDR1 is MNHNY and CDR2 is SVGAGI (reference sequence). V trimming: 6 bases; J trimming: 0 bases; junction bases outside the gene matches: 6. CDR3 nucleotides: TGTGCCAGCAGAAATAGCGGGGGCAGCTCCTACGAGCAGTACTTC. It yields the protein CASRNSGGSSYEQYF.

The chain employs TRBV24-1 and TRBJ2-1, with D perhaps TRBD1 (6 bases). Germline assignment: CDR1 KGHDR and CDR2 SFDVKD. The germline V and J ends were trimmed by 4 bases and 7 bases, with 16 bases remaining between them. The CDR3 has 15 residues. Here the CDR3 reads CATSDPGTTRNEQFF. In DNA, the CDR3 is TGTGCCACCAGTGACCCCGGGACAACGAGAAATGAGCAGTTCTTC.

The chain employs TRBV11-3 and TRBJ1-1; D may be TRBD1 (5 bases). Germline CDR1 and CDR2: SGHNT and YENEEA. The ends were cut back, 5 bases at V and 0 bases at J, with 13 bases in the middle. The CDR3 spans 15 residues. CDR3 coding DNA: TGTGCCAGCAGCCCGACCGGGACTGTGAACACTGAAGCTTTCTTT. The encoded protein is CASSPTGTVNTEAFF.

This clone has a handful of counts. Here the CDR3 reads CASSPLQGNTIYF. DNA of the CDR3: TGTGCCAGCAGCCCTCTCCAGGGAAACACCATATATTTT. This chain links TRBV7-8 with TRBJ1-3; no reliable D call. V was cut by 5 bases and J by 4 bases, with 9 bases left in between. The CDR3 consists of 13 residues. Germline CDR1 reads SGHVS; CDR2 reads FQNEAQ.

The chain carries TRBV19 and TRBJ2-7; no definite D call. V was shortened by 0 bases and J by 0 bases, with 9 bases between the two germline ends. This CDR3 is 15 amino acids long. The germline CDR1 and CDR2 sequences are LNHDA and SQIVND (reference sequence). The CDR3: CASSIDQVSSYEQYF. The CDR3 DNA follows: TGTGCCAGTAGTATAGATCAAGTCAGCTCCTACGAGCAGTACTTC.

V gene TRBV5-4 combines with J gene TRBJ2-2; 9 bases agree with TRBD1. Germline values: CDR1 SGHNT, CDR2 YYREEE (reference sequence). Losses at the gene ends were 1 base for V and 7 bases for J; bases not matched to a gene: 8. The CDR3 spans 16 residues. The CDR3 sequence: CASSLSMGQGGGELFF. The CDR3 DNA reads as TGTGCCAGCAGCTTGAGCATGGGACAGGGTGGCGGGGAGCTGTTTTTT.

CDR3 sequence (DNA): TGTGCCAGCAGTTCTCCTGCCAGGGGGCGGATTGAGCAGTTCTTC. This codes for CASSSPARGRIEQFF. This rearrangement joins TRBV6-2 or TRBV6-3 to TRBJ2-1, with 8 bases lining up with TRBD1. The CDR3 has 15 residues. The trim removed 4 bases at V and 9 bases at J, leaving 11 bases unmatched. In germline, CDR1 is MNHEY, CDR2 SVGEGT.

This chain links TRBV2 with TRBJ1-5, with D unclear. In germline, CDR1 is SNHLY, CDR2 FYNNEI. The ends were cut back, 5 bases at V and 4 bases at J, with 9 bases in the middle. The CDR3 is made up of 13 amino acids. CDR3 nucleotides: TGTGCCAGCAGTTCAGAGGGAAATCAGCCCCAGCATTTT. Its protein product is CASSSEGNQPQHF.

J is TRBJ2-7 and V is TRBV14, with 10 nucleotides matching TRBD2. With 3 bases clipped from V and 4 bases from J, the junction kept 0 bases outside the gene matches. Germline V CDR1 and CDR2: SGHDN, FVKESK. This CDR3 is built from 13 residues. As DNA, the CDR3 is TGTGCCAGCAGCCAGGGACTAGCGTACGAGCAGTACTTC. This encodes CASSQGLAYEQYF.

The chain links TRBV21-1 to TRBJ1-5; the DNA was not compared with TRBD1, the D call given in the table. TRBV21-1 is a known pseudogene. The CDR3 loop spans 13 amino acids. The CDR3 protein is CASPGVSNQPQHF. The CDR3 DNA reads as TGTGCCAGTCCAGGGGTCAGCAATCAGCCCCAGCATTTT.

The chain joins TRBV20-1 to TRBJ2-5; D might be TRBD2 (5 bases). Per the germline V gene, CDR1 is DFQATT and CDR2 is SNEGSKA (reference sequence). The CDR3 has 12 amino acids. Deletions cut 3 bases from V and 5 bases from J, with 10 bases between. CDR3 protein: CSASWRRETQYF. For the CDR3, the DNA is TGCAGTGCTAGTTGGAGGAGGGAGACCCAGTACTTC.

The genes are TRBV2 and TRBJ2-1; 9 nucleotides line up with TRBD2. The CDR3 is 15 amino acids. V lost 8 bases to trimming and J lost 4 bases; unmatched junction nucleotides: 9. Germline CDR1 and CDR2: SNHLY and FYNNEI. For the CDR3, the DNA is TGTGCCAGCCTACGATGGACTAGCGTTTACAATGAGCAGTTCTTC. Translating gives CASLRWTSVYNEQFF.

The chain employs TRBV28 and TRBJ2-7; perhaps TRBD2 as D (5 bases). Per the germline V gene, CDR1 is MDHEN and CDR2 is SYDVKM. Trimming removed 3 bases at V and 5 bases at J, with 11 bases between. The CDR3 runs 13 residues. CDR3 protein: CASSLGTGDEQYF. CDR3 in DNA: TGTGCCAGCAGTTTGGGTACCGGGGACGAGCAGTACTTC.

This chain uses TRBV5-6 with TRBJ1-1; D unclear. Germline CDR1 and CDR2: SGHDT and YYEEEE. The CDR3 has 13 residues. With 3 bases removed from V and 2 bases from J, the gap between germline ends came to 8 bases. The CDR3 loop is CASSSTTNTEAFF. The DNA for the CDR3 is TGTGCCAGCAGCTCGACAACAAACACTGAAGCTTTCTTT.

V gene TRBV6-1 combines with J gene TRBJ1-5, with 9 bases matching TRBD1. J was trimmed by 6 bases and V by 2 bases; bases with no gene match: 5. Germline V gene sequence: CDR1 MNHNS, CDR2 SASEGT. CDR3 size: 15 residues. The CDR3 DNA sequence: TGTGCCAGCAGTGAATCTACAGGGGGCGCTCAGCCCCAGCATTTT. Amino acid sequence: CASSESTGGAQPQHF.

This chain uses TRBV6-5 with TRBJ2-2, with 10 bases identical to TRBD1. Germline V gene lookup returns CDR1 MNHEY and CDR2 SVGAGI. Germline trimming cut 6 bases from V and 6 bases from J; bases unmatched to any gene: 4. The CDR3 is made up of 14 amino acids. CDR3 protein: CASRAGTGAGELFF. CDR3 nucleotides: TGTGCCAGCAGGGCCGGGACAGGGGCCGGGGAGCTGTTTTTT.

This CDR3 is CASSHTDTQYF. CDR3 nucleotide sequence: TGTGCCAGCAGCCACACAGATACGCAGTATTTT. The chain couples TRBV7-4 to TRBJ2-3; D unclear. This CDR3 has 11 residues. Germline CDR1 reads SGHVT; CDR2 reads SQSDAQ. V was pared by 5 bases and J by 2 bases, with 2 bases between.

The chain uses TRBV18 and TRBJ1-1; tentative D call: TRBD1 (5 bases). The V gene's germline CDR1 is KGHSH and CDR2 LQKENI. V dropped 0 bases and J dropped 6 bases, with 14 bases sitting between them. The CDR3 runs to 15 residues. The CDR3 DNA reads TGTGCCAGCTCACCACCGGGGGGTCCCAGGGCTGAAGCTTTCTTT. It specifies CASSPPGGPRAEAFF.

This clone was counted only a few times. The rearrangement joins TRBV7-8 to TRBJ1-2, with unresolved D. CDR3 size: 15 residues. Germline-derived CDR1 and CDR2 are SGHVS and FQNEAQ. V lost 1 base, J lost 4 bases, and 13 bases lay in between. CDR3 region: CASSLGQRQTYGYTF. CDR3 DNA sequence: TGTGCCAGCAGCTTAGGGCAGAGGCAGACCTATGGCTACACCTTC.

The rearrangement uses TRBV5-1 and TRBJ2-5; no clear D gene. Germline CDR1 and CDR2: SGHRS and YFSETQ. The CDR3 has 12 amino acids. V was clipped by 2 bases and J by 0 bases, with 2 bases between them. The CDR3 DNA is TGCGCCAGCAGCTTCAACCAAGAGACCCAGTACTTC. Encoded protein: CASSFNQETQYF.

This clone was observed a few times. CDR3 nucleotide sequence: TGTGCCAGCAAGACAGAGCGCCCCCACTACGAGCAGTACTTC. Protein: CASKTERPHYEQYF. The gene calls are TRBV27 and TRBJ2-7, with a tentative D call TRBD1 (5 bases). Per germline, CDR1 MNHEY and CDR2 SMNVEV (reference sequence). The V gene lost 7 bases and the J gene lost 3 bases, with 16 bases spanning the gap. There are 14 residues in the CDR3.

This rearrangement joins TRBV19 to TRBJ2-5, with TRBD2 matching 7 bases. CDR1 and CDR2 from the germline V gene are LNHDA and SQIVND (reference sequence). The V gene end was trimmed by 3 bases and the J gene end by 5 bases; junction bases not matched to a gene: 3. The length of the CDR3 is 13 residues. In DNA, the CDR3 is TGTGCCAGTAGTATGAACGGGGGGGAGACCCAGTACTTC. This translates into CASSMNGGETQYF.

V usage is TRBV11-2 and J usage is TRBJ2-1; 7 bases fit TRBD2. This CDR3 contains 15 residues. Germline V gene data show CDR1 as SGHAT and CDR2 as FQNNGV. V lost 4 bases, J lost 6 bases, and 9 bases stayed unmatched. CDR3 sequence (DNA): TGTGCCAGCAGCTCTTTAGCGGGCCCATTCAATGAGCAGTTCTTC. Translated, it gives CASSSLAGPFNEQFF.

This chain uses TRBV27 with TRBJ2-2, with TRBD1 matching 10 bases. CDR3 length: 16 residues. CDR1 MNHEY and CDR2 SMNVEV come from the germline V gene (reference sequence). After removal of 9 bases from V and 3 bases from J, the junction contained 10 bases not matched to a gene. In nucleotides, the CDR3 is TGTGCCAGAAATAAAGGACAGGGGGTTTACACCGGGGAGCTGTTTTTT. The encoded protein is CARNKGQGVYTGELFF.

In this sample, this clone turned up once. This chain uses TRBV19 with TRBJ2-1; a possible D gene is TRBD1 (6 bases). The CDR3 runs to 13 residues. CDR1 is LNHDA, CDR2 SQIVND, per germline (reference sequence). Deletions cut 0 bases from V and 10 bases from J, with 10 bases between. The CDR3 DNA is TGTGCCAGTAGTATAGAGGGGGCCAGAGAGCAGTTCTTC. This sequence encodes CASSIEGAREQFF. Using reference TRBV19 and TRBJ2-1 for the parts outside the CDR3, the full variable domain is DGGITQSPKYLFRKEGQNVTLSCEQNLNHDAMYWYRQDPGQGLRLIYYSQIVNDFQKGDIAEGYSVSREKKESFPLTVTSAQKNPTAFYLCASSIEGAREQFFGPGTRLTVL.